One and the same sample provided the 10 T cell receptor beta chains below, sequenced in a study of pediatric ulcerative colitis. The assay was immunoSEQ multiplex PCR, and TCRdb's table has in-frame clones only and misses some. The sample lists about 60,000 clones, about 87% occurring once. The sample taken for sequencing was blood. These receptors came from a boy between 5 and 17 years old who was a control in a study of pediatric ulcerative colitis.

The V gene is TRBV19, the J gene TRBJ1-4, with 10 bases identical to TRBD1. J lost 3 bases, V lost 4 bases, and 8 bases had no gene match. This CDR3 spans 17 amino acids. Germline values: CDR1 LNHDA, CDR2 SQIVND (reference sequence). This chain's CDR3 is CASSSGTGVDSNEKLFF. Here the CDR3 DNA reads TGTGCCAGTAGTAGTGGGACAGGGGTCGACTCTAATGAAAAACTGTTTTTT.

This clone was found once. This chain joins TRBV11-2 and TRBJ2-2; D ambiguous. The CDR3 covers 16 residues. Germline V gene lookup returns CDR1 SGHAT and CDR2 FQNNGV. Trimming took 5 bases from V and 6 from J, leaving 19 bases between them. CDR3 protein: CASSGAGRILAGELFF. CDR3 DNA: TGTGCCAGCAGCGGCGCCGGGCGTATTTTAGCCGGGGAGCTGTTTTTT.

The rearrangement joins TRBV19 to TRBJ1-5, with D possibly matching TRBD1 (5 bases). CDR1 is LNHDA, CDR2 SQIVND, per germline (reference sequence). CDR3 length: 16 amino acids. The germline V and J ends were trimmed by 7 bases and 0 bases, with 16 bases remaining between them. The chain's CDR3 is CASTPGPSFSNQPQHF. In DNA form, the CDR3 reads TGTGCCAGTACCCCGGGGCCGTCTTTTAGCAATCAGCCCCAGCATTTT.

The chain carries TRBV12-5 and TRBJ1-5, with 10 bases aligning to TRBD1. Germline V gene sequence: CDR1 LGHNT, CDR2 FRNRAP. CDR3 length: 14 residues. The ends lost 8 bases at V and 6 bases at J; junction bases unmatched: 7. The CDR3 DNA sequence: TGTGCTAGTCCCGGGACAGGGGTAGGTCAGCCCCAGCATTTT. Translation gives CASPGTGVGQPQHF.

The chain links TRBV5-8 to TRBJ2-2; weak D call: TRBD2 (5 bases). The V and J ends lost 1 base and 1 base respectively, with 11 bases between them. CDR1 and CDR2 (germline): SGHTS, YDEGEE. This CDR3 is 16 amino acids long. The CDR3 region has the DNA TGTGCCAGCAGCTTGCGGGGTCGGGAGAACACCGGGGAGCTGTTTTTT. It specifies CASSLRGRENTGELFF.

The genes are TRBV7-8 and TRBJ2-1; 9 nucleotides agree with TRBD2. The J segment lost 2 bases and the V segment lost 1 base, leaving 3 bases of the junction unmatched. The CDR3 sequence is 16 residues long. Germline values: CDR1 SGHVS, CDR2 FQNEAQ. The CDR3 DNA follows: TGTGCCAGCAGCTTAGGACTAGCGGCGACCTACAATGAGCAGTTCTTC. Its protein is CASSLGLAATYNEQFF.

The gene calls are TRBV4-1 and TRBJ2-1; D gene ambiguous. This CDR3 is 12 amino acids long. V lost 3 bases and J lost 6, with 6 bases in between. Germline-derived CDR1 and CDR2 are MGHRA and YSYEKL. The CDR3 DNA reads TGCGCCAGCAGCCAGGTATTCAATGAGCAGTTCTTC. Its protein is CASSQVFNEQFF.

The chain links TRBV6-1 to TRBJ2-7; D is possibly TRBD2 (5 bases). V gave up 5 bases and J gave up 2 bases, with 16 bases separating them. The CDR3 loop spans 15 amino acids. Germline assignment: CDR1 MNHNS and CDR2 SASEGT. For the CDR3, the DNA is TGTGCCAGCAGTTCCTATCTCCGGGAAACCTACGAGCAGTACTTC. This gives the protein CASSSYLRETYEQYF.

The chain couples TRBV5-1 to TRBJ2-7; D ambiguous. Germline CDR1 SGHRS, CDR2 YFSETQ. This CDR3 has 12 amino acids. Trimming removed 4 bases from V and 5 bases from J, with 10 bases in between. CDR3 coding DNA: TGCGCCAGCAGCCATTCCGGAGACGAGCAGTACTTC. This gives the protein CASSHSGDEQYF.

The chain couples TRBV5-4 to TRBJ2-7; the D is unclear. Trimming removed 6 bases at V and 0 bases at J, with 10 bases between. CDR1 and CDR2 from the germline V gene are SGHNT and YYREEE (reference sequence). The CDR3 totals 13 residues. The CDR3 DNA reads TGTGCCAGCACCACCTTGGGCTCCTACGAGCAGTACTTC. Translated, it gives CASTTLGSYEQYF. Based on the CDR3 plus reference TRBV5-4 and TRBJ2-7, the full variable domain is ETGVTQSPTHLIKTRGQQVTLRCSSQSGHNTVSWYQQALGQGPQFIFQYYREEENGRGNFPPRFSGLQFPNYSSELNVNALELDDSALYLCASTTLGSYEQYFGPGTRLTVT.